This TCR beta chain was captured by sequencing in a study of T cells in Graves' hyperthyroidism and ophthalmopathy. The CDR3 length is 19 residues. The germline V and J ends were trimmed by 1 base and 5 bases, with 24 bases remaining between them. It was uncontrolled infection, other autoimmune disease, pregnancy or lactation that excluded patients. Regions amplified from RNA transcripts were the TCR beta CDR3 regions. First-round RT-PCR targeting the TCR CDR3 was performed with the HTBI primer set. TCRdb re-called the multiplex PCR reads through MiXCR, storing one row per CDR3 protein. The table records approximately 700,000 distinct CDR3 sequences, about a sixth of them present only once. This clonotype was counted only a few times.

The sequenced material came from blood. This chain joins TRBV12-3 or TRBV12-4 and TRBJ2-1; a weak D match, TRBD2 (6 bases). The source of this sequence is a man younger than 30 with Graves' hyperthyroidism. For the CDR3, the DNA is TGTGCCAGCAGTTTAGTTGTGGCGGGATGGTCGAGAGGGCACAATGAGCAGTTCTTC. It specifies CASSLVVAGWSRGHNEQFF.